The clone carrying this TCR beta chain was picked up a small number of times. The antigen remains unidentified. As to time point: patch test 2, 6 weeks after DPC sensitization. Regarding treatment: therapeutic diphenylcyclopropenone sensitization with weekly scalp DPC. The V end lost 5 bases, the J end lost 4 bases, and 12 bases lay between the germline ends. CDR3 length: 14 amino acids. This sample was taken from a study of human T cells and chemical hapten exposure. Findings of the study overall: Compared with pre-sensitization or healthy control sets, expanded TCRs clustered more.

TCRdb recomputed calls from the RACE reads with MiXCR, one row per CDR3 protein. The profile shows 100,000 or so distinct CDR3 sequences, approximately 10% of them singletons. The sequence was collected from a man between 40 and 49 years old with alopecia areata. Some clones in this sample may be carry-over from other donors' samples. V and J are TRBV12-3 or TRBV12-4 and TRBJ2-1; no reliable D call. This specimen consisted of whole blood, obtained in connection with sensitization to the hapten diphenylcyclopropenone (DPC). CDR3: CASSGKTTYNEQFF. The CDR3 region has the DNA TGTGCCAGCAGTGGGAAGACGACTTACAATGAGCAGTTCTTC.